One sample yielded the 17 T cell receptor beta chains listed below, sequenced in a study of blood T cell repertoires in COVID-19. The assay was immunoSEQ multiplex PCR, and TCRdb's table has in-frame clones only and misses some. The data show approximately 50,000 clones, more than 70% seen once. Sequencing used peripheral blood. The receptors were sampled from a human donor in a cohort sampled during active COVID-19.

V is TRBV5-1 and J is TRBJ2-3; D perhaps matches TRBD2 (6 bases). Germline V gene lookup returns CDR1 SGHRS and CDR2 YFSETQ. V shed 4 bases and J shed 3 bases, with 12 bases lying between them. The CDR3 has 14 amino acids. CDR3 in DNA: TGCGCCAGCAGCCTAACGGCGGGGACAGATACGCAGTATTTT. It codes for CASSLTAGTDTQYF.

This clone was counted once. The chain has TRBV2 and TRBJ1-3; 7 nucleotides line up with TRBD1. Germline V lookup: CDR1 SNHLY, CDR2 FYNNEI. Trimming took 5 bases from V and 4 from J; bases not matched to a gene: 2. The CDR3 extends over 13 amino acids. The DNA for the CDR3 is TGTGCCAGCAGTACAGGGGTCGGAAACACCATATATTTT. Protein product: CASSTGVGNTIYF.

The CDR3 DNA is TGTGCCTGGGCTCTGAACACTGAAGCTTTCTTT. Residues: CAWALNTEAFF. V usage is TRBV30 and J usage is TRBJ1-1; unclear D gene. The CDR3 is made up of 11 amino acids. Between the trimmed V and J ends, which lost 5 bases and 0 bases, there was a span of 4 bases. CDR1 GTSNPN and CDR2 SVGIG come from the germline V gene (reference sequence).

The chain uses TRBV11-2 and TRBJ2-1; D not resolved. Germline CDR1 and CDR2: SGHAT and FQNNGV. CDR3 length equals 13 residues. V shed 1 base and J shed 10 bases, with 11 bases lying between them. The CDR3 loop is CASSLAPSREQFF. CDR3 sequence (DNA): TGTGCCAGCAGCTTAGCCCCCTCGAGGGAGCAGTTCTTC.

This chain links TRBV9 with TRBJ1-3, with TRBD1 matching 9 bases. The germline V gene has CDR1 SGDLS and CDR2 YYNGEE. V lost 0 bases and J lost 4; bases outside the gene matches: 8. CDR3 size: 17 residues. CDR3 nucleotide sequence: TGTGCCAGCAGCGTAGAAACCGGGACAGGGAGAGGAAACACCATATATTTT. Translation gives CASSVETGTGRGNTIYF. The full variable domain, its missing parts supplied by reference TRBV9 and TRBJ1-3, is DSGVTQTPKHLITATGQRVTLRCSPRSGDLSVYWYQQSLDQGLQFLIQYYNGEERAKGNILERFSAQQFPDLHSELNLSSLELGDSALYFCASSVETGTGRGNTIYFGEGSWLTVV.

This chain joins TRBV5-1 and TRBJ1-2; D not certain. Germline V gene data show CDR1 as SGHRS and CDR2 as YFSETQ. V was pared by 5 bases and J by 1 base, with 6 bases between. The CDR3 length is 12 residues. This chain's CDR3 is CASREVNYGYTF. In DNA form, the CDR3 reads TGCGCCAGCAGAGAGGTTAACTATGGCTACACCTTC.

The V and J genes are TRBV5-6 and TRBJ2-7; 10 positions match TRBD2. The CDR3 totals 15 residues. J lost 3 bases, V lost 0 bases, and 3 bases had no gene match. Germline V gene lookup returns CDR1 SGHDT and CDR2 YYEEEE. CDR3 sequence: CASSLGTSGRYEQYF. For the CDR3, the DNA is TGTGCCAGCAGCTTGGGGACTAGCGGACGCTACGAGCAGTACTTC.

DNA for the CDR3: TGTGCCAGCAGCGACAGGGTCGCACCTGGAAACACCATATATTTT. It is translated as CASSDRVAPGNTIYF. The V and J genes are TRBV7-2 and TRBJ1-3; 7 bases are a match to TRBD1. CDR3 length: 15 residues. J was trimmed by 2 bases and V by 5 bases; bases with no gene match: 6. CDR1 SGHTA and CDR2 FQGNSA come from the germline V gene.

This CDR3 is CASSLRLAGGFNEQFF. The CDR3 DNA reads TGCGCCAGCAGCCTCCGACTAGCGGGGGGGTTCAATGAGCAGTTCTTC. This chain connects TRBV5-1 to TRBJ2-1; 14 bases line up with TRBD2. The CDR3 contains 16 residues. Germline CDR1 and CDR2: SGHRS and YFSETQ. With V trimmed by 4 bases and J by 6 bases, 6 bases remained unmatched.

This clone has more than one count but fewer than ten. The chain combines TRBV5-6 with TRBJ1-6; D call uncertain. The ends were cut back, 4 bases at V and 10 bases at J, with 15 bases in the middle. Germline V CDR1 and CDR2: SGHDT, YYEEEE. There are 14 residues in the CDR3. CDR3 in DNA: TGTGCCAGCAGCGGGCTGGTGGTGCCCTCACCCCTCCACTTT. Translated: CASSGLVVPSPLHF.

The V call is TRBV5-5, the J call TRBJ1-1; 8 bases align to TRBD1. Per the germline V gene, CDR1 is SGHKS and CDR2 is YYEKEE (reference sequence). The CDR3 runs to 15 residues. Trimming cost V 7 bases and J 5 bases; bases outside gene matches: 13. The CDR3 region has the DNA TGTGCCAGCCAGACCTCCGGGACAGGTGTAACTGAAGCTTTCTTT. Its translation: CASQTSGTGVTEAFF.

CDR3 loop: CASSPHRETPLHF. The CDR3 DNA follows: TGTGCCAGCTCACCACACAGGGAGACACCCCTCCACTTT. The chain combines TRBV18 with TRBJ1-6; TRBD1 is a possible D gene (6 bases). The CDR3 covers 13 residues. From germline, CDR1 is KGHSH and CDR2 LQKENI. V was clipped by 1 base and J by 11 bases, with 9 bases between them. Variable domain in full (rest from reference TRBV18 and TRBJ1-6): NAGVMQNPRHLVRRRGQEARLRCSPMKGHSHVYWYRQLPEEGLKFMVYLQKENIIDESGMPKERFSAEFPKEGPSILRIQQVVRGDSAAYFCASSPHRETPLHFGNGTRLTVT.

This clone is a singleton in its sample. This sequence joins TRBV27 and TRBJ2-1; 7 nucleotides agree with TRBD1. Germline assignment: CDR1 MNHEY and CDR2 SMNVEV (reference sequence). CDR3 size: 20 residues. V lost 4 bases to trimming and J lost 10 bases; unmatched junction nucleotides: 28. CDR3 amino acids: CASSSYHTQRTGPFYIEQFF. CDR3 DNA sequence: TGTGCCAGCAGTTCCTACCACACTCAAAGGACAGGCCCCTTCTATATCGAGCAGTTCTTC.

The chain recombines TRBV30 with TRBJ1-2, with a tentative D call TRBD1 (6 bases). The V gene lost 0 bases and the J gene lost 4 bases, with 12 bases spanning the gap. The CDR3 consists of 14 residues. The germline CDR1 and CDR2 sequences are GTSNPN and SVGIG (reference sequence). CDR3 region: CAWSVGGEAYGYTF. CDR3 coding DNA: TGTGCCTGGAGTGTAGGGGGGGAGGCCTATGGCTACACCTTC.

V is TRBV2 and J is TRBJ2-7; 10 bases map to TRBD1. This CDR3 contains 17 residues. After removal of 4 bases from V and 4 bases from J, the junction contained 13 bases not matched to a gene. Germline loops: CDR1 SNHLY, CDR2 FYNNEI. CDR3 bases: TGTGCCAGCAGTGGTGGGACAGGGGTGACTTCAGGTTACGAGCAGTACTTC. This gives the protein CASSGGTGVTSGYEQYF. The full variable domain, rest sourced from reference TRBV2 and TRBJ2-7, is EPEVTQTPSHQVTQMGQEVILRCVPISNHLYFYWYRQILGQKVEFLVSFYNNEISEKSEIFDDQFSVERPDGSNFTLKIRSTKLEDSAMYFCASSGGTGVTSGYEQYFGPGTRLTVT.

This sequence joins TRBV24-1 and TRBJ1-1, with TRBD1 identical over 9 bases. Germline V gene data show CDR1 as KGHDR and CDR2 as SFDVKD. This CDR3 spans 15 amino acids. Trimming removed 4 bases from V and 6 bases from J; junction bases left unmatched: 8. The CDR3 is CATSDSGTGRSEAFF. CDR3 nucleotides: TGTGCCACCAGTGACTCCGGGACAGGGCGTTCTGAAGCTTTCTTT.

This clone was seen a few times. This same CDR3 is encoded by further DNA sequences in the sample. This CDR3 is CASSEAGDNEQFF. Written as DNA, the CDR3 is TGTGCCAGCAGTGAGGCAGGGGACAATGAGCAGTTCTTC. This chain links TRBV6-4 with TRBJ2-1; TRBD1 might be the D (6 bases). The CDR3 runs to 13 residues. V dropped 3 bases and J dropped 5 bases, with 8 bases sitting between them. The germline gives CDR1 MRHNA, CDR2 SNTAGT.